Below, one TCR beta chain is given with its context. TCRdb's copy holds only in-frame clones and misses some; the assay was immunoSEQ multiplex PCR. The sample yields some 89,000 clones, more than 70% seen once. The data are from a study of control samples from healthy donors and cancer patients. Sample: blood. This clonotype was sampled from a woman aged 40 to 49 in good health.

The CDR3 DNA reads as TGTGCCTGGAGTGTATCGGGGGTGGGGGAAAAACTGTTTTTT. This sequence encodes CAWSVSGVGEKLFF. This chain connects TRBV30 to TRBJ1-4; D may be TRBD1 (5 bases). The V gene's germline CDR1 is GTSNPN and CDR2 SVGIG (reference sequence). The CDR3 covers 14 residues. V was clipped by 0 bases and J by 8 bases, with 13 bases between them.